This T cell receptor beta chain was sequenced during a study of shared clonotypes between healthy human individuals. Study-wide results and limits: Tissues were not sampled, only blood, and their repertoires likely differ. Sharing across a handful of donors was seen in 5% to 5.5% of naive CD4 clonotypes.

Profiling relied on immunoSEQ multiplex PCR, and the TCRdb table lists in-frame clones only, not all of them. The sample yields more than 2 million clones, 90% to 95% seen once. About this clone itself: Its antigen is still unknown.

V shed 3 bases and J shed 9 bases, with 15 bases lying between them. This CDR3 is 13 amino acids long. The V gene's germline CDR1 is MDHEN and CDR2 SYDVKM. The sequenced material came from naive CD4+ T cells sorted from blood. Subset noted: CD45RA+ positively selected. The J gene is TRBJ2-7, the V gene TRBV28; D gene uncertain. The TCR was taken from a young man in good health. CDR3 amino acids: CASSLNFFTGQYF. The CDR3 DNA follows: TGTGCCAGCAGTTTGAACTTCTTTACCGGGCAGTACTTC.